This TCR beta chain was captured by sequencing in a study of cytomegalovirus exposure and HLA in healthy donors. Repertoires were generated with immunoSEQ multiplex PCR, while TCRdb's copy carries only in-frame clones and drops some. The table lists 330,000 or so clones, 86% of them singletons, with about 0.8% in the top ten. CDR3 length: 16 residues. Germline values: CDR1 KGHSH, CDR2 LQKENI. V trimming: 0 bases; J trimming: 6 bases; junction bases outside the gene matches: 9. The sequencing sample was made of PBMCs. The receptor was derived from a woman younger than 30 in good health and CMV-seronegative. The chain links TRBV18 to TRBJ2-7; 9 nucleotides align to TRBD2. The CDR3 here is CASSPPAAGGPSEQYF. CDR3 nucleotide sequence: TGTGCCAGCTCACCACCGGCGGCGGGAGGGCCTTCCGAGCAGTACTTC.